A single sample is the source of the 12 T cell receptor beta chains below, sequenced in a study of Ad26.COV2.S vaccination and SARS-CoV-2 variants. The data were produced by immunoSEQ multiplex PCR, yet TCRdb's version contains in-frame clones alone and is incomplete. The sample lists around 450,000 clones, about nine tenths occurring once. Noted treatment: approximately 18 received Ad26.COV2.S at low or high dose, single or two shots; five or six received placebo; per-sample allocation not given. Sampling took place 63 days after the first vaccine or placebo injection. The sample here was peripheral blood, taken in a trial of Ad26.COV2.S vaccine versus placebo. The receptors derive from a person aged 18-60 years who received the Ad26.COV2.S COVID-19 vaccine or a placebo.

The genes are TRBV11-2 and TRBJ2-7; 10 nucleotides match TRBD1. The CDR3 is 15 residues long. In germline, CDR1 is SGHAT, CDR2 FQNNGV. V shed 2 bases, J shed 3 bases, and the junction held 4 bases outside the gene matches. Written as DNA, the CDR3 is TGTGCCAGCAGCTTAAGGGGACAGGGGTTCTACGAGCAGTACTTC. Amino acids: CASSLRGQGFYEQYF.

This clone was recorded once. This chain uses TRBV6-5 with TRBJ1-3; D is ambiguous. Germline CDR1 MNHEY, CDR2 SVGAGI. V lost 7 bases and J 0 bases, leaving 10 bases between the germline ends. The CDR3 runs 14 residues. The chain's CDR3 is CASKAGTSGNTIYF. In DNA, the CDR3 is TGTGCCAGCAAGGCAGGAACCTCTGGAAACACCATATATTTT.

This clone is a singleton in its sample. The chain uses TRBV5-6 and TRBJ2-7, with 10 bases aligning to TRBD1. V was clipped by 4 bases and J by 2 bases; unmatched bases: 3. The germline V gene encodes CDR1 SGHDT and CDR2 YYEEEE. The CDR3 has 14 amino acids. The CDR3 DNA is TGTGCCAGCAGCGACGGGACAGGGGCCTACGAGCAGTACTTC. Its protein is CASSDGTGAYEQYF.

The CDR3 sequence: CASSEGQGSSPLHF. In nucleotides, the CDR3 is TGTGCCAGCAGCGAGGGACAGGGCAGTTCACCCCTCCACTTT. V is TRBV5-4 and J is TRBJ1-6, with 9 nucleotides matching TRBD1. Trimming took 4 bases from V and 9 from J; bases not matched to a gene: 5. The CDR3 sequence is 14 residues long. The V gene's germline CDR1 is SGHNT and CDR2 YYREEE (reference sequence).

The genes are TRBV30 and TRBJ2-7; 8 positions agree with TRBD1. J gave up 2 bases and V 5 bases, and 5 bases lay outside the gene matches. Germline V CDR1 and CDR2: GTSNPN, SVGIG (reference sequence). CDR3 length: 13 residues. The CDR3 sequence: CAWSQGATYEQYF. The DNA for the CDR3 is TGTGCCTGGTCGCAGGGGGCCACCTACGAGCAGTACTTC.

This sequence joins TRBV5-4 and TRBJ2-2, with 10 bases fitting TRBD1. CDR1 is SGHNT, CDR2 YYREEE, per germline (reference sequence). The CDR3 is 17 amino acids. V shed 0 bases and J 6 bases; nucleotides not matched to a gene: 8. For the CDR3, the DNA is TGTGCCAGCAGCTTGGCACCGGGACAGGGGACCTCCGGGGAGCTGTTTTTT. Amino acid sequence: CASSLAPGQGTSGELFF.

This chain links TRBV27 with TRBJ2-7, with TRBD2 as a possible D gene (5 bases). The CDR3 totals 14 residues. Germline CDR1 is MNHEY and CDR2 is SMNVEV (reference sequence). V was pared by 0 bases and J by 3 bases, with 9 bases between. CDR3 sequence (DNA): TGTGCCAGCAGTTTATCTCGGGATCGCTACGAGCAGTACTTC. Translation: CASSLSRDRYEQYF.

The V call is TRBV3-1 (or the pseudogene TRBV3-2), the J call TRBJ1-1, with D perhaps TRBD1 (6 bases). CDR1 and CDR2 from the germline V gene are LGHDT and YNNKEL (reference sequence). This CDR3 contains 14 residues. Trimming took off 2 bases at V and 1 base at J, with 8 bases between the two ends. CDR3 bases: TGTGCCAGCAGCCAAAGGACAGAGAACACTGAAGCTTTCTTT. This translates into CASSQRTENTEAFF.

The chain uses TRBV4-2 and TRBJ2-3; TRBD2 agrees at 7 bases. Germline trimming cut 0 bases from V and 0 bases from J; bases unmatched to any gene: 12. This CDR3 comprises 19 residues. CDR1 is LGHNA and CDR2 is YNFKEQ in the germline V gene. CDR3 sequence: CASSQEGLPAGFSTDTQYF. The DNA of the CDR3 is TGTGCCAGCAGCCAAGAAGGTCTACCAGCGGGATTTAGCACAGATACGCAGTATTTT.

This clone was seen a single time. V usage is TRBV28 and J usage is TRBJ2-5; D is uncertain. This CDR3 is built from 16 residues. V lost 2 bases and J lost 3, with 16 bases in between. CDR1 and CDR2 (germline): MDHEN, SYDVKM. The CDR3 loop is CASSLDGQDLEETQYF. The CDR3 nucleotides are TGTGCCAGCAGTTTAGATGGTCAGGATTTGGAAGAGACCCAGTACTTC.

The chain links TRBV28 to TRBJ2-4; D not resolved. In germline, CDR1 is MDHEN, CDR2 SYDVKM. The CDR3 contains 14 residues. Between the trimmed V and J ends, which lost 6 bases and 5 bases, there was a span of 14 bases. DNA for the CDR3: TGTGCCAGCAGGAAAGGGCTTGTCGAAAACATTCAGTACTTC. It yields the protein CASRKGLVENIQYF.

This clone was seen a single time. Here the CDR3 DNA reads TGCGCCAGCAGCCTGAGGGAAGCTGGGGCCAACGTCCTGACTTTC. It specifies CASSLREAGANVLTF. The V gene is TRBV5-1, the J gene TRBJ2-6, with D possibly TRBD2 on 5 matching bases. The CDR3 extends over 15 amino acids. V lost 4 bases and J lost 2, with 10 bases in between. The V gene's germline CDR1 is SGHRS and CDR2 YFSETQ.